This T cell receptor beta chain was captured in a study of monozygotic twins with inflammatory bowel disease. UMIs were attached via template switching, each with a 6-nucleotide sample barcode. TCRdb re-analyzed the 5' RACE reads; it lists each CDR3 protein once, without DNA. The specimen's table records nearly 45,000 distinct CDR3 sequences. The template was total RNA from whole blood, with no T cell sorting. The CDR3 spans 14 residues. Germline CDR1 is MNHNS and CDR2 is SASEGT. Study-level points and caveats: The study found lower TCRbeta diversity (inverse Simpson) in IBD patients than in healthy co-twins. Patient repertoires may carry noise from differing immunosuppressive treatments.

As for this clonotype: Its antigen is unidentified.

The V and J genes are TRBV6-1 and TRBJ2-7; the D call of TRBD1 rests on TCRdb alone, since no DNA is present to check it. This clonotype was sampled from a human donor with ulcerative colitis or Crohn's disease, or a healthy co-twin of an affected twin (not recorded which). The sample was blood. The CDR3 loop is CATESYRGHYEQYF.